This T cell receptor beta chain stems from a study of neoadjuvant anti-PD-1 for oral cavity cancer. Findings of the study overall: After neoadjuvant nivolumab, PBMC T cell clonality was significantly higher in non-responders than responders.

A remark on this clone: Its antigen remains unknown.

Time point given: after neoadjuvant nivolumab, at surgical resection. Patients were newly diagnosed with stage II-IVA oral cavity squamous cell carcinoma without prior systemic or radiation treatment. Patients had HPV-negative, locally advanced oral cavity squamous cell carcinoma. No culture or expansion preceded analysis of these blood cells. The CDR3 is 13 amino acids. The germline V and J ends were trimmed by 5 bases and 3 bases, with 9 bases remaining between them. CDR1 and CDR2 (germline): SGHRS, YFSETQ. The method was immunoSEQ multiplex PCR; TCRdb's version includes in-frame clones alone and lacks a portion of them. The table lists tens of thousands of clones, about 86% of them singletons.

The receptor was derived from a person aged 40 to 85 with oral cavity squamous cell carcinoma. This sequence joins TRBV5-1 and TRBJ2-1; D remains ambiguous. The input for sequencing was PBMCs, taken after nivolumab (anti-PD-1) treatment. Here the CDR3 DNA reads TGCGCCAGCAGGGGTGAGAGCTACAATGAGCAGTTCTTC. This translates into CASRGESYNEQFF.